This TCR beta chain derives from a study of cytomegalovirus exposure and HLA in healthy donors. Study-level background: Among 150 million to 200 million T cells, an earlier analysis found roughly 120 million unique TCR beta sequences. Counted in an early data release were tens of millions of unique TCRs from HLA-typed donors. Regarding the study as a whole: Despite most TCR sequences being rare, some public TCRs occurred in many donors. Based on reports, TCR beta sequences accurately predicted HLA-A and HLA-B alleles for most subjects.

PCR was performed using 60 Vbeta and 13 Jbeta primers. The method was immunoSEQ multiplex PCR; TCRdb's version includes in-frame clones alone and lacks a portion of them. The top ten hold about 1.7% of the sample, which has over 130,000 clones, less than 85% seen once. V dropped 5 bases and J dropped 4; count of bases not matched to a gene: 11. CDR1 and CDR2 from the germline V gene are LNHDA and SQIVND (reference sequence). CDR3 length equals 16 residues. As regards this clone: Its antigen is still unknown. Other DNA sequences in this specimen translate into the identical CDR3.

The V and J genes are TRBV19 and TRBJ2-1, with 7 bases identical to TRBD1. This clonotype was obtained from a man between 40 and 49 years old in good health and CMV-seronegative. Sequenced material: PBMCs. In nucleotides, the CDR3 is TGTGCCAGTAGTTTCCCAGGGGGTGGTGGGTACAATGAGCAGTTCTTC. The encoded protein is CASSFPGGGGYNEQFF. The entire variable domain, with the rest obtained from reference TRBV19 and TRBJ2-1, is as follows: DGGITQSPKYLFRKEGQNVTLSCEQNLNHDAMYWYRQDPGQGLRLIYYSQIVNDFQKGDIAEGYSVSREKKESFPLTVTSAQKNPTAFYLCASSFPGGGGYNEQFFGPGTRLTVL.